These T cell receptor beta chains were read from a single sample in a study of T cell responses to AZD1222 COVID-19 vaccine. Generated by immunoSEQ multiplex PCR, the TCRdb table keeps only in-frame clones and is missing some. This sample has about 150,000 clones, with roughly 94% found just once. The starting material was peripheral blood, obtained on day 0 of AZD1222 vaccination. The source is an adult in good health. Both conserved end residues are part of each CDR3. The D gene is left open where the match is weak. Only part of the rows carry a size: once, few, many, or a class if the clone is expanded.

>TRBV4-1|.|.|21|TRBJ2-1
CASSQDGGVEQGRTFDDEQFF
TGCGCCAGCAGCCAAGATGGGGGTGTAGAACAGGGTAGGACGTTTGACGATGAGCAGTTCTTC
>TRBV6-5|.|.|13|TRBJ1-2
CASRPSGNYGYTF
TGTGCCAGCAGACCTAGCGGTAACTATGGCTACACCTTC
>TRBV20-1|.|.|11|TRBJ2-6
CSARSPNVLTF
TGCAGTGCTAGAAGCCCAAACGTCCTGACTTTC
>TRBV5-4|TRBD2|.|15|TRBJ2-1
CASSLDLAGGNEQFF
TGTGCCAGCAGCTTGGATCTAGCGGGAGGCAATGAGCAGTTCTTC
>TRBV10-3|.|once|17|TRBJ1-6
CAISEVGQGSYNSPLHF
TGTGCCATCAGTGAAGTGGGACAAGGCTCCTATAATTCACCCCTCCACTTT
>TRBV4-1|.|.|16|TRBJ1-1
CASSPSAALGNTEAFF
TGCGCCAGCAGCCCCTCGGCTGCCCTGGGGAACACTGAAGCTTTCTTT
>TRBV4-3|TRBD2|.|16|TRBJ2-1
CASSQEATSGYNEQFF
TGCGCCAGCAGCCAAGAGGCGACTAGCGGGTATAATGAGCAGTTCTTC
>TRBV27|.|.|14|TRBJ1-5
CASSFGRGNQPQHF
TGTGCCAGCAGTTTTGGCAGGGGCAATCAGCCCCAGCATTTT
>TRBV7-6|TRBD1|.|15|TRBJ1-1
CASGDIRGRSTEAFF
TGTGCCAGCGGGGATATCAGGGGGCGAAGCACTGAAGCTTTCTTT
>TRBV11-2|TRBD2|.|15|TRBJ2-1
CASSSLAGVYNEQFF
TGTGCCAGCAGCTCACTAGCGGGGGTTTACAATGAGCAGTTCTTC
>TRBV13|TRBD1|.|16|TRBJ2-3
CASSLGGGQGADTQYF
TGTGCCAGCAGCTTAGGCGGGGGACAGGGCGCAGATACGCAGTATTTT
>TRBV29-1|.|.|13|TRBJ2-2
CSVIRRNTGELFF
TGCAGCGTTATAAGGCGGAACACCGGGGAGCTGTTTTTT
>TRBV12-3/TRBV12-4|.|.|12|TRBJ1-1
CASSLIRAEAFF
TGTGCCAGCAGTTTAATCCGCGCTGAAGCTTTCTTT
>TRBV19|TRBD1|.|13|TRBJ1-5
CASSTGGNQPQHF
TGTGCCAGTAGTACAGGGGGAAATCAGCCCCAGCATTTT
>TRBV24-1|TRBD1|.|16|TRBJ2-1
CATSDPRQGGSDEQFF
TGTGCCACCAGTGATCCGAGACAGGGGGGGAGCGATGAGCAGTTCTTC
>TRBV2|.|.|13|TRBJ1-2
CASRHTINYGYTF
TGTGCCAGCAGGCACACCATTAACTATGGCTACACCTTC
>TRBV19|TRBD1|.|14|TRBJ2-2
CASSLGQGTGELFF
TGTGCCAGTAGTCTTGGACAGGGGACCGGGGAGCTGTTTTTT
>TRBV11-3|TRBD1|.|17|TRBJ2-2
CASSTIDRGLKTGELFF
TGTGCCAGCAGCACGATCGACAGGGGGCTTAAAACCGGGGAGCTGTTTTTT